Below, 2 T cell receptor beta chains from the same sample are listed, as sequenced in a study of radiotherapy plus CTLA-4 blockade in lung cancer. Clones were sequenced by immunoSEQ multiplex PCR, and TCRdb holds only the in-frame ones, with some missing. This sample has about 97,000 clones, with roughly 74% found just once. The sample consisted of peripheral blood, taken from a patient treated with radiotherapy plus ipilimumab. Receptor source: a human donor with non-small cell lung cancer who had a partial response to radiotherapy plus ipilimumab. Some clones in this sample may be carry-over from other donors' samples.

The chain carries TRBV5-1 and TRBJ1-4, with TRBD1 identical over 11 bases. This CDR3 has 14 amino acids. Germline V lookup: CDR1 SGHRS, CDR2 YFSETQ. The V gene end was trimmed by 4 bases and the J gene end by 8 bases; junction bases not matched to a gene: 4. DNA of the CDR3: TGCGCCAGCAGCACCGGGACAGGGGGAGAAAAACTGTTTTTT. Its translation: CASSTGTGGEKLFF.

The chain couples TRBV18 to TRBJ2-5, with 9 bases lining up with TRBD1. The germline CDR1 and CDR2 sequences are KGHSH and LQKENI. The junction had 2 bases not matched to a gene; V was cut back by 4 bases and J by 5 bases. CDR3 size: 13 residues. The CDR3 protein is CASSLQGAETQYF. DNA for the CDR3: TGTGCCAGCTCACTACAGGGGGCGGAGACCCAGTACTTC.